This is a list of T cell receptor beta chains from one sample in a study of CD8 T cells in ankylosing spondylitis. Each CDR3 protein gets one entry after TCRdb re-called the 5' RACE reads with MiXCR. The table records 220,000 or so distinct CDR3 sequences, around 18% of them present only once. Sequencing was done on a sample of blood, either unsorted or a sorted T cell fraction (not recorded which). These TCRs come from a male donor with ankylosing spondylitis. Each CDR3 is given with its conserved first and last residue. The D gene is left open where the match is weak. Only some rows state a clone size, as once, few, many or a class for expanded clones.

V	size	J	D	CDR3	DNA
TRBV6-2/TRBV6-3	.	TRBJ1-2	.	CASSYSPTQPYGYTF	TGTGCCAGCAGTTACTCGCCCACCCAACCTTATGGCTACACCTTC
TRBV9	few	TRBJ1-4	TRBD1	CASSVGQGVREKLFF	TGTGCCAGCAGCGTGGGACAGGGAGTGAGGGAAAAACTGTTTTTT
TRBV19	.	TRBJ1-4	.	CASSISGSWGEKLFF	TGTGCCAGTAGTATTTCCGGGTCGTGGGGCGAAAAACTGTTTTTT
TRBV9	many	TRBJ2-7	TRBD1	CASSTGQGYEQYF	TGTGCCAGCAGCACCGGACAGGGCTACGAGCAGTACTTC
TRBV28	.	TRBJ2-7	TRBD2	CASSARLGPSGRYAEQYF	TGTGCCAGCAGTGCGCGCCTTGGTCCTAGCGGGAGATACGCTGAGCAGTACTTC
TRBV4-2	.	TRBJ2-1	TRBD2	CASSQEASGGDEQFF	TGTGCCAGCAGCCAAGAGGCTAGCGGGGGTGATGAGCAGTTCTTC
TRBV7-8	few	TRBJ2-7	TRBD1	CASSLLRDRGVPGF	TGTGCCAGCAGCCTACTCCGGGACAGGGGGGTCCCTGGGTTC
TRBV15	.	TRBJ2-3	TRBD2	CATSRVVGEGTDTQYF	TGTGCCACCAGCAGAGTTGTTGGGGAGGGGACAGATACGCAGTATTTT
TRBV9	.	TRBJ2-1	TRBD2	CASSVGPIPAGGPLEQFF	TGTGCCAGCAGCGTAGGGCCTATACCAGCGGGGGGGCCTTTGGAGCAGTTCTTC
TRBV11-2	few	TRBJ2-1	.	CASTPGDSYNEQFF	TGTGCCAGCACCCCAGGAGATTCCTACAATGAGCAGTTCTTC
TRBV7-3	.	TRBJ2-2	.	CASSPRRMGENTGELFF	TGTGCCAGCAGCCCCCGGCGGATGGGGGAGAACACCGGGGAGCTGTTTTTT
TRBV7-2	few	TRBJ2-3	.	CASSGALLDTQYF	TGTGCCAGCAGCGGTGCTCTTCTTGATACGCAGTATTTT
TRBV20-1	few	TRBJ2-1	.	CSARVGGKNEQFF	TGCAGTGCTAGAGTTGGCGGGAAGAATGAGCAGTTCTTC
TRBV5-1	.	TRBJ2-3	.	CASSLAGPSPRTDTQYF	TGCGCCAGCAGCTTGGCCGGCCCAAGCCCCCGCACAGATACGCAGTATTTT
TRBV20-1	few	TRBJ1-2	.	CSAREEGDYGYTF	TGCAGTGCTAGAGAAGAGGGCGACTATGGCTACACCTTC
TRBV7-9	.	TRBJ2-5	TRBD2	CASSFIPSGGQETQYF	TGTGCCAGCAGCTTTATACCTAGCGGGGGCCAAGAGACCCAGTACTTC
TRBV12-3/TRBV12-4	few	TRBJ1-4	TRBD1	CASSVQGALNEKLFF	TGTGCCAGCAGCGTGCAGGGGGCTCTCAATGAAAAACTGTTTTTT
TRBV27	.	TRBJ2-7	TRBD1	CASSLTGPTEQYF	TGTGCCAGCAGTTTGACAGGGCCCACCGAGCAGTACTTC
TRBV14	few	TRBJ1-2	.	CASSPGFGVYGYTF	TGTGCCAGCAGCCCAGGGTTCGGCGTCTATGGCTACACCTTC
TRBV5-1	once	TRBJ1-2	.	CASSLFWEDNGYTF	TGCGCCAGCAGCTTGTTTTGGGAAGACAATGGCTACACCTTC
TRBV2	few	TRBJ1-3	.	CASNLDRSSGNTIYF	TGTGCCAGCAACCTGGACCGAAGCTCTGGAAACACCATATATTTT
TRBV30	few	TRBJ2-7	.	CAWIAVNSYEQYF	TGTGCCTGGATCGCAGTTAACTCCTACGAGCAGTACTTC
TRBV12-3/TRBV12-4	many	TRBJ2-3	.	CASSSFGTQYF	TGTGCCAGCAGTTCCTTCGGTACGCAGTATTTT
TRBV27	few	TRBJ2-1	.	CASGPDWHNEQFF	TGTGCCAGCGGCCCCGACTGGCACAATGAGCAGTTCTTC
TRBV14	.	TRBJ1-1	.	CASSQDLNRLGDTEAFF	TGTGCCAGCAGCCAAGATCTTAACAGGCTAGGGGACACTGAAGCTTTCTTT
TRBV6-5	.	TRBJ1-1	.	CASSYSSETMNTEAFF	TGTGCCAGCAGTTACTCGAGTGAAACTATGAACACTGAAGCTTTCTTT
TRBV12-3/TRBV12-4	many	TRBJ1-2	.	CASSQGAYGYTF	TGTGCCAGCAGTCAGGGAGCGTATGGCTACACCTTC
TRBV4-1	.	TRBJ1-5	.	CASSQWVSNQPQHF	TGCGCCAGCAGCCAGTGGGTTAGCAATCAGCCCCAGCATTTT
TRBV20-1	.	TRBJ1-2	.	CSARSGANYGYTF	TGCAGTGCTAGGTCCGGAGCTAACTATGGCTACACCTTC
TRBV19	.	TRBJ1-1	.	CASSPGGGYGAFF	TGTGCCAGTAGTCCCGGAGGTGGCTACGGAGCTTTCTTT
TRBV19	.	TRBJ2-5	.	CASSWGAEETQYF	TGTGCCAGTAGTTGGGGGGCGGAAGAGACCCAGTACTTC
TRBV7-9	.	TRBJ2-5	.	CASTQDNQETQYF	TGTGCCAGCACCCAAGATAACCAGGAGACCCAGTACTTC
TRBV11-1	.	TRBJ1-2	.	CASSLAPGPNYGYTF	TGTGCCAGCAGCTTAGCCCCGGGGCCTAACTATGGCTACACCTTC
TRBV11-1	once	TRBJ2-7	TRBD1	CASTRQGHNEQYF	TGTGCCAGTACCCGACAGGGTCACAACGAGCAGTACTTC
TRBV4-3	.	TRBJ2-7	TRBD2	CASSQDIGLAKYEQYF	TGCGCCAGCAGCCAAGATATCGGACTAGCGAAATACGAGCAGTACTTC